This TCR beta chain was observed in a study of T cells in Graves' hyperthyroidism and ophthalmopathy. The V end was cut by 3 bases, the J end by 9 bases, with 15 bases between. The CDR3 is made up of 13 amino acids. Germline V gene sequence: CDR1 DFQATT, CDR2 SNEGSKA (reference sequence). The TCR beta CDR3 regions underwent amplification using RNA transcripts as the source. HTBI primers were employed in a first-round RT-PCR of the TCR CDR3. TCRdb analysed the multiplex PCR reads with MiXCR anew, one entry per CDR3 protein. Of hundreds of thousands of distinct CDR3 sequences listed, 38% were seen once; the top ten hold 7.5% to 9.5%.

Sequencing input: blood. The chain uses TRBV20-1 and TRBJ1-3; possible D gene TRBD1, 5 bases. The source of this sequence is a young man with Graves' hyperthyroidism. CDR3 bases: TGCAGTGCTAGCGCCGGGACCCAGAGCACCATATATTTT. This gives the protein CSASAGTQSTIYF.